The next 10 T cell receptor beta chains were all read from a single sample in a study of blood T cell repertoires in COVID-19. Generated by immunoSEQ multiplex PCR, the TCRdb table keeps only in-frame clones and is missing some. Among 180,000 or so clones listed, 70% to 85% were seen once. The sample was peripheral blood. The receptors derive from a man aged 55 to 70 who had recovered from COVID-19.

The rearrangement links TRBV6-5 to TRBJ2-7, with TRBD1 matching 7 bases. The V gene's germline CDR1 is MNHEY and CDR2 SVGAGI. CDR3 length: 15 residues. V lost 0 bases, J lost 5 bases, and 7 bases stayed unmatched. CDR3 DNA sequence: TGTGCCAGCAGTTACTCGACAGGGAGTTTCCACGAGCAGTACTTC. Its protein product is CASSYSTGSFHEQYF.

The chain joins TRBV11-2 to TRBJ1-1; D remains unclear. The V end was cut by 6 bases, the J end by 7 bases, with 12 bases between. The V gene's germline CDR1 is SGHAT and CDR2 FQNNGV. The CDR3 runs to 12 residues. CDR3 protein: CASSLDYREAFF. The CDR3 coding sequence is TGTGCCAGCAGTCTGGACTATCGTGAAGCTTTCTTT. Together with reference TRBV11-2 and TRBJ1-1, the CDR3 gives the full variable domain: EAGVAQSPRYKIIEKRQSVAFWCNPISGHATLYWYQQILGQGPKLLIQFQNNGVVDDSQLPKDRFSAERLKGVDSTLKIQPAKLEDSAVYLCASSLDYREAFFGQGTRLTVV.

This chain links TRBV27 with TRBJ2-1; 9 bases are a match to TRBD2. Germline V lookup: CDR1 MNHEY, CDR2 SMNVEV (reference sequence). This CDR3 has 17 residues. Trimming took 3 bases from V and 8 from J; bases not matched to a gene: 14. CDR3 region: CASSFPGLAGGPDEQFF. In nucleotides, the CDR3 is TGTGCCAGCAGTTTCCCGGGGCTGGCGGGGGGGCCCGATGAGCAGTTCTTC.

The chain recombines TRBV7-2 with TRBJ2-7; no firm D call. Germline assignment: CDR1 SGHTA and CDR2 FQGNSA. The V end was cut by 1 base, the J end by 1 base, with 11 bases between. This CDR3 contains 15 residues. As DNA, the CDR3 is TGTGCCAGCAGCTTAGATCGGGTGAGGTCCTACGAGCAGTACTTC. Amino acid sequence: CASSLDRVRSYEQYF.

V is TRBV12-3 or TRBV12-4 and J is TRBJ1-2, with TRBD1 identical over 7 bases. The J segment lost 4 bases and the V segment lost 6 bases, leaving 2 bases of the junction unmatched. The CDR3 covers 12 residues. The CDR3 DNA sequence: TGTGCCAGCAGGGGGACAGTCTATGGCTACACCTTC. Encoded protein: CASRGTVYGYTF.

This chain uses TRBV5-6 with TRBJ2-7; TRBD1 matches at 8 bases. The germline V gene encodes CDR1 SGHDT and CDR2 YYEEEE. After removal of 4 bases from V and 3 bases from J, the junction contained 6 bases not matched to a gene. The CDR3 runs to 14 residues. In nucleotides, the CDR3 is TGTGCCAGCAGCCACAGGGACAGGCTCTACGAGCAGTACTTC. Its translation is CASSHRDRLYEQYF. Based on the CDR3 plus reference TRBV5-6 and TRBJ2-7, the full variable domain is DAGVTQSPTHLIKTRGQQVTLRCSPKSGHDTVSWYQQALGQGPQFIFQYYEEEERQRGNFPDRFSGHQFPNYSSELNVNALLLGDSALYLCASSHRDRLYEQYFGPGTRLTVT.

The gene calls are TRBV3-1 (or the pseudogene TRBV3-2) and TRBJ1-2, with 10 bases aligning to TRBD1. The trim removed 9 bases at V and 7 bases at J, leaving 5 bases unmatched. CDR1 is LGHDT, CDR2 YNNKEL, per germline (reference sequence). This CDR3 has 12 amino acids. The CDR3 protein is CASTGTGAGYTF. The CDR3 nucleotides are TGTGCCAGTACCGGGACAGGGGCTGGCTACACCTTC.

This chain uses TRBV5-1 with TRBJ2-5; 10 nucleotides align to TRBD1. Trimming at V came to 4 bases and at J to 2 bases, leaving 5 bases not matched to a gene. The CDR3 runs to 15 residues. Looked up from germline, CDR1 is SGHRS and CDR2 is YFSETQ. CDR3 coding DNA: TGCGCCAGCAGCCTGACAGGGGGCAGTCAAGAGACCCAGTACTTC. It codes for CASSLTGGSQETQYF.

This chain links TRBV19 with TRBJ1-2; 7 nucleotides align to TRBD1. CDR1 is LNHDA, CDR2 SQIVND, per germline (reference sequence). The trim removed 3 bases at V and 9 bases at J, leaving 7 bases unmatched. This CDR3 contains 13 residues. The CDR3 DNA reads TGTGCCAGTAGTATGGGCAGGGGGACGCGCTACACCTTC. Translating it yields CASSMGRGTRYTF.

The J gene is TRBJ1-2, the V gene TRBV7-9; 8 bases line up with TRBD1. The CDR3 has 13 residues. Germline V gives CDR1 SEHNR, CDR2 FQNEAQ (reference sequence). V shed 5 bases and J 6 bases; nucleotides not matched to a gene: 5. As DNA, the CDR3 is TGTGCCAGCAGCGGACAGGGCTACAATGGCTACACCTTC. Translating gives CASSGQGYNGYTF.